These 25 T cell receptor beta chains originate from one sample sequenced in a study of identical twins (TCRdb year 2016). To prepare the library, 5' RACE was applied. The sequencer was an Illumina HiSeq 2000. TCRdb reworked the public reads: Q25 trimming with fastp, MiXCR clone assembly, productive beta chains retained. Every entry covers one CDR3 protein and lists the most common genes and DNA from its rows. Counted in this sample were hundreds of thousands of distinct CDR3 sequences; about a fifth of them appeared once. The top ten hold approximately 0.52% of the sample. Separately, the same data were catalogued under a study of yellow fever vaccine responses in identical twins.

The sequenced sample was CD4+ T cells sorted from blood. The receptors derive from a woman younger than 30 in good health.

This clonotype has just a few counts. This chain links TRBV12-3 or TRBV12-4 with TRBJ2-7; 7 bases fit TRBD1. V lost 0 bases and J lost 7; bases outside the gene matches: 12. This CDR3 has 16 amino acids. The CDR3 nucleotides are TGTGCCAGCAGTTTAGCGCCCCCAGGGGGAATTGGGGAGCAGTACGTC. Amino acids: CASSLAPPGGIGEQYV.

This clonotype has a handful of counts. This chain connects TRBV5-4 to TRBJ2-2, with 8 bases aligning to TRBD1. Germline CDR1 is SGHNT and CDR2 is YYREEE (reference sequence). The CDR3 has 15 residues. The junction had 5 bases not matched to a gene; V was cut back by 3 bases and J by 4 bases. DNA of the CDR3: TGTGCCAGCAGCTCGACAGGGGCGGGCACCGGGGAGCTGTTTTTT. Translation: CASSSTGAGTGELFF.

This clonotype has more than one count but fewer than ten. The chain carries TRBV12-3 or TRBV12-4 and TRBJ2-5, with a tentative D call TRBD2 (7 bases). This CDR3 has 17 residues. Trimming took 6 bases from V and 3 from J, leaving 23 bases between them. The CDR3, as DNA: TGTGCCAGCAGCCCCCGGGGGGCCCAGACCTTAAAAGAGACCCAGTACTTC. Its protein product is CASSPRGAQTLKETQYF.

This sequence joins TRBV6-1 and TRBJ2-1, with TRBD1 as a possible D gene (6 bases). V was cut by 2 bases and J by 6 bases, with 8 bases left in between. Germline V CDR1 and CDR2: MNHNS, SASEGT. The CDR3 spans 13 residues. DNA of the CDR3: TGTGCCAGCAGTGAAAGGGGGATCAATGAGCAGTTCTTC. Translation gives CASSERGINEQFF.

CDR3 amino acids: CASSIGLAVTDTQYF. The CDR3 DNA reads as TGCGCCAGCAGCATTGGACTAGCAGTCACAGATACGCAGTATTTT. The chain recombines TRBV5-1 with TRBJ2-3, with 8 bases aligning to TRBD2. V trimming: 4 bases; J trimming: 2 bases; junction bases outside the gene matches: 6. This CDR3 spans 15 amino acids. Germline CDR1 SGHRS, CDR2 YFSETQ.

The chain employs TRBV12-3 or TRBV12-4 and TRBJ2-1; a possible D gene is TRBD2 (6 bases). The CDR3 runs to 17 residues. V was trimmed by 5 bases and J by 4 bases, leaving 21 bases between them. The CDR3 spells CASSQEGVGSTYNEQFF. DNA of the CDR3: TGTGCCAGCAGTCAGGAGGGCGTGGGTTCTACTTACAATGAGCAGTTCTTC.

J is TRBJ2-2 and V is TRBV18; perhaps TRBD2 as D (6 bases). Trimming took 3 bases from V and 5 from J, leaving 19 bases between them. Looked up from germline, CDR1 is KGHSH and CDR2 is LQKENI. The CDR3 totals 17 residues. The CDR3 is CASSPQGPGSLTGELFF. CDR3 coding DNA: TGTGCCAGCTCACCCCAGGGCCCCGGGAGCTTGACCGGGGAGCTGTTTTTT.

This clonotype came up a few times. The CDR3 sequence is CSVRQGDNSPLHF. Here the CDR3 DNA reads TGCAGCGTTCGGCAGGGAGATAATTCACCCCTCCACTTT. The chain recombines TRBV29-1 with TRBJ1-6, with TRBD1 as a possible D gene (5 bases). Germline V CDR1 and CDR2: SQVTM, ANQGSEA. V lost 5 bases and J 5 bases, leaving 10 bases between the germline ends. The length of the CDR3 is 13 residues.

The table lists this clonotype with a few counts. V is TRBV20-1 and J is TRBJ1-2; D ambiguous. The CDR3 contains 14 residues. Trimming took off 0 bases at V and 7 bases at J, with 15 bases between the two ends. From germline, CDR1 is DFQATT and CDR2 SNEGSKA (reference sequence). Here the CDR3 reads CSARDNFEGSGYTF. CDR3 DNA: TGCAGTGCTAGAGATAATTTCGAGGGCTCTGGCTACACCTTC.

This clonotype occurred a few times. V gene TRBV20-1 combines with J gene TRBJ2-1; 11 bases map to TRBD2. With V trimmed by 0 bases and J by 7 bases, 8 bases remained unmatched. This CDR3 is 16 amino acids long. CDR1 DFQATT and CDR2 SNEGSKA come from the germline V gene (reference sequence). CDR3 DNA: TGCAGTGCTAGAGATAGCGGGAGGGCCATGGTGAATGAGCAGTTCTTC. Translated, it gives CSARDSGRAMVNEQFF.

The chain recombines TRBV12-3 or TRBV12-4 with TRBJ1-2; 9 bases agree with TRBD1. Trimming cost V 5 bases and J 4 bases; bases outside gene matches: 5. The CDR3 is 14 amino acids. The CDR3 DNA reads TGTGCCAGCAGTCGGGACAGGGCCACCTATGGCTACACCTTC. Translated: CASSRDRATYGYTF.

Regarding this clonotype: A read error may account for a junction end that differs from germline. This chain joins TRBV2 and TRBJ1-1; D gene unclear. CDR1 is SNHLY and CDR2 is FYNNEI in the germline V gene. This CDR3 has 15 amino acids. The CDR3 sequence: CASSEAWVLNTEAFF. CDR3 sequence (DNA): TGTGCCAGCAGCGAAGCTTGGGTCTTGAACACTGAAGCTTTCTTT.

This clonotype was seen a handful of times. The chain uses TRBV4-1 and TRBJ2-2; D may be TRBD1 (5 bases). In germline, CDR1 is MGHRA, CDR2 YSYEKL. Trimming removed 0 bases at V and 5 bases at J, with 16 bases between. The CDR3 sequence is 17 residues long. DNA of the CDR3: TGCGCCAGCAGCCAAGAAGAGGCAGGGCAGAGGACCGGGGAGCTGTTTTTT. Protein sequence: CASSQEEAGQRTGELFF.

The genes are TRBV12-3 or TRBV12-4 and TRBJ2-5; perhaps TRBD1 as D (5 bases). CDR3 length: 13 residues. V shed 5 bases and J shed 0 bases, with 7 bases lying between them. CDR3 in amino acids: CASSGAYQETQYF. The DNA of the CDR3 is TGTGCCAGCAGTGGGGCCTACCAAGAGACCCAGTACTTC.

This clonotype was observed a few times. This rearrangement joins TRBV2 to TRBJ2-3; 8 nucleotides line up with TRBD2. CDR1 is SNHLY and CDR2 is FYNNEI in the germline V gene. V was pared by 2 bases and J by 5 bases, with 12 bases of the junction left unmatched. The CDR3 extends over 17 amino acids. The chain's CDR3 is CASSERSGGLAGDTQYF. DNA for the CDR3: TGTGCCAGCAGTGAAAGGTCGGGGGGGTTAGCTGGAGATACGCAGTATTTT.

In its sample, this clonotype was seen a few times. The genes are TRBV6-2 or TRBV6-3 and TRBJ2-3; perhaps D is TRBD1 or TRBD2 (6 bases each). Germline V CDR1 and CDR2: MNHEY, SVGEGT. Trimming pared 6 bases from V and 0 bases from J, leaving 10 bases between. This CDR3 has 14 residues. CDR3 bases: TGTGCCAGCAGAGGGGGGTTTAGCACAGATACGCAGTATTTT. Translated, it gives CASRGGFSTDTQYF.

The chain carries TRBV10-2 and TRBJ2-7; 7 bases are a match to TRBD1. The CDR3 spans 15 residues. With V trimmed by 3 bases and J by 2 bases, 7 bases remained unmatched. The germline CDR1 and CDR2 sequences are WSHSY and SAAADI. The CDR3 spells CASSDQDRLTYEQYV. DNA for the CDR3: TGCGCCAGCAGTGACCAGGACAGGCTCACCTACGAGCAGTACGTC.

V usage is TRBV7-9 and J usage is TRBJ2-2, with 14 bases fitting TRBD2. This CDR3 region has 16 residues. CDR1 SEHNR and CDR2 FQNEAQ come from the germline V gene (reference sequence). Trimming removed 5 bases from V and 5 bases from J; junction bases left unmatched: 4. The CDR3 spells CASSQGLAGETGELFF. The CDR3 DNA reads as TGTGCCAGCAGCCAGGGACTAGCGGGAGAGACCGGGGAGCTGTTTTTT.

This clonotype was seen a few times. The CDR3, as DNA: TGCGCCAGCAGCTTTTCCGGGGATCAGGGGGAAGGCTACGAGCAGTACTTC. This sequence encodes CASSFSGDQGEGYEQYF. The genes are TRBV5-1 and TRBJ2-7, with 7 positions matching TRBD1. Germline values: CDR1 SGHRS, CDR2 YFSETQ. The ends lost 2 bases at V and 3 bases at J; junction bases unmatched: 14. This CDR3 has 17 residues.

This clonotype was found a few times. V is TRBV12-3 or TRBV12-4 and J is TRBJ2-6, with TRBD1 identical over 8 bases. J gave up 1 base and V 5 bases, and 4 bases lay outside the gene matches. This CDR3 comprises 16 residues. Here the CDR3 DNA reads TGTGCCAGCAGTACTAACAGGGGGTCTGGGGCCAACGTCCTGACTTTC. The encoded protein is CASSTNRGSGANVLTF.

V gene TRBV29-1 combines with J gene TRBJ1-1; D remains ambiguous. V was shortened by 7 bases and J by 1 base, with 4 bases between the two germline ends. The CDR3 sequence is 10 residues long. Looked up from germline, CDR1 is SQVTM and CDR2 is ANQGSEA. The CDR3 loop reads CSGENTEAFF. DNA of the CDR3: TGCAGCGGGGAGAACACTGAAGCTTTCTTT.

A single count supports this clonotype. The V and J genes are TRBV5-1 and TRBJ2-7; D is possibly TRBD1 (6 bases). This CDR3 spans 11 amino acids. CDR1 SGHRS and CDR2 YFSETQ come from the germline V gene. V was cut by 4 bases and J by 12 bases, with 14 bases left in between. CDR3 loop: CASSIPTGPYV. The DNA of the CDR3 is TGCGCCAGCAGCATACCGACAGGACCGTACGTC.

The chain couples TRBV5-1 to TRBJ2-5, with TRBD1 matching over 7 bases. The J segment lost 5 bases and the V segment lost 0 bases, leaving 7 bases of the junction unmatched. Germline CDR1 SGHRS, CDR2 YFSETQ. The CDR3 length is 15 residues. This CDR3 reads CASSLATGFKETQYF. The CDR3, as DNA: TGCGCCAGCAGCTTGGCGACAGGGTTCAAGGAGACCCAGTACTTC.

In its sample, this clonotype was seen a few times. The rearrangement joins TRBV6-5 to TRBJ2-1; D unclear. CDR3 length equals 14 residues. Per germline, CDR1 MNHEY and CDR2 SVGAGI. The V end lost 2 bases, the J end lost 4 bases, and 9 bases lay between the germline ends. The CDR3 DNA reads TGTGCCAGCAGTTACGGGTCGAAGTACAATGAGCAGTTCTTC. Amino acid sequence: CASSYGSKYNEQFF.

The V gene is TRBV5-1, the J gene TRBJ2-5; possibly TRBD1 for D (5 bases). CDR3 length: 14 amino acids. V lost 5 bases and J lost 0, with 11 bases in between. Per germline, CDR1 SGHRS and CDR2 YFSETQ. The chain's CDR3 is CASSYSGHQETQYF. DNA for the CDR3: TGCGCCAGCAGTTATTCAGGGCACCAAGAGACCCAGTACTTC.